The 3 T cell receptor beta chains below all came from one sample that was sequenced in a study of OX40 agonist ivuxolimab in advanced cancers. Here immunoSEQ multiplex PCR was the method, and the copy in TCRdb shows in-frame clones only, minus some. The data contain around 76,000 clones, 70% to 90% of them singletons. The sequences come from CD4+ or CD8+ T cells sorted from blood, collected in a trial of the OX40 agonist ivuxolimab. These receptors were obtained from an adult with an advanced solid tumor such as melanoma, head and neck, liver or kidney cancer.

CDR3 sequence reads: CASNPGQHNQPQHF. DNA for the CDR3: TGTGCCAGCAACCCGGGACAGCACAATCAGCCCCAGCATTTT. The genes are TRBV7-8 and TRBJ1-5; TRBD1 matches 7 bases. In germline, CDR1 is SGHVS, CDR2 FQNEAQ. This CDR3 has 14 amino acids. With 7 bases clipped from V and 3 bases from J, the junction kept 6 bases outside the gene matches.

The V and J genes are TRBV7-2 and TRBJ2-5; 10 bases fit TRBD2. CDR3 length equals 16 residues. V lost 11 bases to trimming and J lost 7 bases; unmatched junction nucleotides: 19. From germline, CDR1 is SGHTA and CDR2 FQGNSA. The CDR3 DNA reads TGTGCCGTCACCCTACTAGCGGGGACAATCAGAGGGACCCAGTACTTC. Translating gives CAVTLLAGTIRGTQYF.

On this clone: The junction differs from germline at one of its ends, possibly a read error. V and J are TRBV7-3 and TRBJ1-1; weak D call: TRBD1 (5 bases). Germline values: CDR1 SGHTA, CDR2 FQGTGA. The CDR3 contains 13 residues. The CDR3 DNA is TGTGCCAGCAGATTAAGGGGGAACACTGAAGCTTTCTTT. Its protein product is CASRLRGNTEAFF.